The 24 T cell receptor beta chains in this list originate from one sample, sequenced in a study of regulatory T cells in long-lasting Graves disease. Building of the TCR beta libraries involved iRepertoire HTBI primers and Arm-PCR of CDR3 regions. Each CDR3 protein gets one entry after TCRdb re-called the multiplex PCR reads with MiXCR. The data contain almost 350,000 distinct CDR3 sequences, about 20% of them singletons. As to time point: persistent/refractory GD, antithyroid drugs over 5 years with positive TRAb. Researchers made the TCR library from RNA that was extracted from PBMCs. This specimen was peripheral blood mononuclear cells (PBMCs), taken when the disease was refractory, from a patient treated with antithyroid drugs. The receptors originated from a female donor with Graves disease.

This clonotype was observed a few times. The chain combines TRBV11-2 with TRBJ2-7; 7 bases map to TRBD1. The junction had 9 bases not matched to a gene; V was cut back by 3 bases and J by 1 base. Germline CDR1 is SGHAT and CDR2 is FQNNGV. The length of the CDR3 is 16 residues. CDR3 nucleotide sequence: TGTGCCAGCAGCTTTGCTTGGACAGGCCCATCCTACGAGCAGTACTTC. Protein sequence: CASSFAWTGPSYEQYF.

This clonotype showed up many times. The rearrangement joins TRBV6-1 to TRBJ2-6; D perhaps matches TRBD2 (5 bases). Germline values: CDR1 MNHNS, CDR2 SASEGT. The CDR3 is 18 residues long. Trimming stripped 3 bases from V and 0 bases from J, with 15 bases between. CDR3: CASSDIGLLLSGANVLTF. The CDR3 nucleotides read TGTGCCAGCAGTGATATAGGACTCTTGCTCTCTGGGGCCAACGTCCTGACTTTC.

DNA of the CDR3: TGCGCCAGCAGCCATTCGGGACTTCTAGCCAAAAACATTCAGTACTTC. Encoded protein: CASSHSGLLAKNIQYF. The genes are TRBV5-1 and TRBJ2-4, with D perhaps matching TRBD2 (6 bases). Per germline, CDR1 SGHRS and CDR2 YFSETQ. Trimming removed 4 bases from V and 0 bases from J, with 14 bases in between. The CDR3 runs 16 residues.

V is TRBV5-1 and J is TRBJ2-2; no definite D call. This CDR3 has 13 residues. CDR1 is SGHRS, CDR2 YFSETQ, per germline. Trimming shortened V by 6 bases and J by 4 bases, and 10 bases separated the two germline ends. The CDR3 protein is CASTDAPTGELFF. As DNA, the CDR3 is TGCGCCAGCACCGACGCCCCCACCGGGGAGCTGTTTTTT.

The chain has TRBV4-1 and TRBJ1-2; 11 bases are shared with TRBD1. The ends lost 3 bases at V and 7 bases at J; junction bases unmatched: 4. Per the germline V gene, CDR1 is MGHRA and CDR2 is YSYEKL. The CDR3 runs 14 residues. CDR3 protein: CASSHPGQGGGYTF. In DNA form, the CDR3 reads TGCGCCAGCAGCCACCCGGGACAGGGGGGTGGCTACACCTTC.

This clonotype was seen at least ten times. CDR3 in amino acids: CASSLWRGGETQYF. In nucleotides, the CDR3 is TGTGCCAGCAGCTTATGGAGGGGCGGGGAGACCCAGTACTTC. V gene TRBV7-2 combines with J gene TRBJ2-5; weak D call: TRBD2 (6 bases). Germline V gene sequence: CDR1 SGHTA, CDR2 FQGNSA. This CDR3 spans 14 amino acids. Trimming stripped 2 bases from V and 5 bases from J, with 12 bases between.

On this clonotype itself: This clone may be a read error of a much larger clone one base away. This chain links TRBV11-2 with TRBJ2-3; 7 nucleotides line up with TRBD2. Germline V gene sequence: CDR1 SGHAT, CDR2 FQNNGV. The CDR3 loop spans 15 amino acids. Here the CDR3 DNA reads TGTACCAGCAGCCCTCGGACTAGTTGGACAGATACGCAGTATTTT. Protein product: CTSSPRTSWTDTQYF.

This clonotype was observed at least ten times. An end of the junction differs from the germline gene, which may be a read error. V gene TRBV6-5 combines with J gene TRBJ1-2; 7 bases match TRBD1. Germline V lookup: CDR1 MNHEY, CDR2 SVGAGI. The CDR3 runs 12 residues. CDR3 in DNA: TGTGCCAACAGTTCGACAGGGCGCGGCTACACCTTC. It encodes CANSSTGRGYTF.

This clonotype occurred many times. The CDR3 bases are TGTGCCAGCAGTTTTGGAGCGGGGATAGGGGAGACCCAGTACTTC. Its protein is CASSFGAGIGETQYF. This rearrangement joins TRBV12-3 or TRBV12-4 to TRBJ2-5; TRBD2 agrees at 7 bases. With V trimmed by 3 bases and J by 5 bases, 9 bases remained unmatched. This CDR3 is 15 amino acids long.

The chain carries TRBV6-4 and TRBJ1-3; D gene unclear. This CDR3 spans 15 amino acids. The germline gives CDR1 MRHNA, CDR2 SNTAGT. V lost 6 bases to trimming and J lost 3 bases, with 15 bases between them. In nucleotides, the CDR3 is TGTGCCAGCAGCCAAGATCCGGGGTTTGGAAACACCATATATTTT. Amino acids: CASSQDPGFGNTIYF.

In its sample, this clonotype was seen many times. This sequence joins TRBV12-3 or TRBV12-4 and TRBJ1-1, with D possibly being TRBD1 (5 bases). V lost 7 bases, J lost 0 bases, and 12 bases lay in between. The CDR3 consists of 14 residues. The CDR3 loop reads CASTPRGVNTEAFF. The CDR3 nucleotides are TGTGCCAGCACCCCTCGGGGGGTGAACACTGAAGCTTTCTTT.

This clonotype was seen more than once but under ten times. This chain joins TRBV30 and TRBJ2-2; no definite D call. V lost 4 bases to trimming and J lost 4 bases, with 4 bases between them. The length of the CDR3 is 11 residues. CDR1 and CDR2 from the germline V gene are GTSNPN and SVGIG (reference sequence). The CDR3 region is CAWTITGELFF. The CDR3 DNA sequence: TGTGCCTGGACAATCACCGGGGAGCTGTTTTTT.

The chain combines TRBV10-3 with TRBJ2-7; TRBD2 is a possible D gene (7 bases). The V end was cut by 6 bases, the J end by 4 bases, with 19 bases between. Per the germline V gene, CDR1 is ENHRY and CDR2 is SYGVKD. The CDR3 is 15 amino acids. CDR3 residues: CAISGVGGGPYEQYF. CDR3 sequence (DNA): TGTGCCATCAGCGGGGTAGGGGGAGGGCCTTACGAGCAGTACTTC.

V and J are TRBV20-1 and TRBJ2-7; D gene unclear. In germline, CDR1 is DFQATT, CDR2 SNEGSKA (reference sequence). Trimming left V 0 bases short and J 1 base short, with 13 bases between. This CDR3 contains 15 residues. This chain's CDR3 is CSARDSGKPSYEQYF. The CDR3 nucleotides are TGCAGTGCTAGAGATTCCGGCAAACCTTCCTACGAGCAGTACTTC.

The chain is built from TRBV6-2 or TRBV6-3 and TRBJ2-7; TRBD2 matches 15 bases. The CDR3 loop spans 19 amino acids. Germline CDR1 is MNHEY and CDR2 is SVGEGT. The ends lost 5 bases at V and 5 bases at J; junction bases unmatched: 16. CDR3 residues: CASSRGTSGRSLGRDEQYF. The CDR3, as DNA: TGTGCCAGCAGTCGCGGGACTAGCGGGAGGTCCCTCGGGCGGGACGAGCAGTACTTC.

DNA of the CDR3: TGCGCCAGCAGCCCCGGACAGGTGGGATATGGCTACACCTTC. Translation: CASSPGQVGYGYTF. The chain is built from TRBV5-1 and TRBJ1-2; 7 bases line up with TRBD1. Germline V gene sequence: CDR1 SGHRS, CDR2 YFSETQ. This CDR3 has 14 residues. The V and J ends lost 4 bases and 5 bases, in that order; junction bases with no gene match: 8.

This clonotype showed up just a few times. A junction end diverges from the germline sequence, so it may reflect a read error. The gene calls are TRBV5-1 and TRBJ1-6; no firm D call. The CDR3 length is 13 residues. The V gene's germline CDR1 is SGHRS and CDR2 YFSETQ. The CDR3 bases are TGTGCCAGCACCTCCCGGAAAGAATCACCCCTCCACTTT. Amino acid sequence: CASTSRKESPLHF.

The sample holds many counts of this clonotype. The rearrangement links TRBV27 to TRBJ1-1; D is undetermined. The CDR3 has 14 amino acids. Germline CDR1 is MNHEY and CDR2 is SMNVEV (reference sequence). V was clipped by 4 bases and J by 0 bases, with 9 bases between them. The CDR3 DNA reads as TGTGCCAGCAGTTCTCGACAAATGAACACTGAAGCTTTCTTT. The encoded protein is CASSSRQMNTEAFF.

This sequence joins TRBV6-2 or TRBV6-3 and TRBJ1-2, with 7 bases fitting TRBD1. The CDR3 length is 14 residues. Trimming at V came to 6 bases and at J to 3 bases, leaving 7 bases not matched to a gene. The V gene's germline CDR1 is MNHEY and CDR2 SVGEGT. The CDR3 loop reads CASRSNTGDYGYTF. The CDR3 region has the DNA TGTGCCAGCAGGTCCAACACAGGGGACTATGGCTACACCTTC.

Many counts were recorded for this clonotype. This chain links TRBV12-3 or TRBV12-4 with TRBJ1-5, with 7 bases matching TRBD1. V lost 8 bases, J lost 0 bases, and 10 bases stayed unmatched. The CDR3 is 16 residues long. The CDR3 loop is CASSLPTGYSNQPQHF. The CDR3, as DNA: TGTGCCAGCTCCCTCCCGACAGGGTATAGCAATCAGCCCCAGCATTTT.

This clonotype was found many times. In DNA form, the CDR3 reads TGTGCCAGCAGTTCCCTCAGGGCCTACGAGCAGTACTTC. Amino acid sequence: CASSSLRAYEQYF. V is TRBV28 and J is TRBJ2-7, with D possibly being TRBD1 (5 bases). The CDR3 loop spans 13 amino acids. Per the germline V gene, CDR1 is MDHEN and CDR2 is SYDVKM. The V and J ends lost 4 bases and 2 bases respectively, with 9 bases between them.

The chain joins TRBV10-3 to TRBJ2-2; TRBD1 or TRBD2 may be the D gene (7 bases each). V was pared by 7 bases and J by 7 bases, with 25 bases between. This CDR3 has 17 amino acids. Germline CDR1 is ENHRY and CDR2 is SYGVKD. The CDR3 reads CAIKEGGRTGRFGELFF. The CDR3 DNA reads TGTGCCATCAAGGAGGGGGGGAGGACAGGACGCTTCGGGGAGCTGTTTTTT.

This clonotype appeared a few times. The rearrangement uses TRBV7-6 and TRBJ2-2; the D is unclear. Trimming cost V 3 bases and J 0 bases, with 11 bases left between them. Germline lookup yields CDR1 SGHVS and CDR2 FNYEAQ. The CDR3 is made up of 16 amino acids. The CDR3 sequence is CASSFRDYPNTGELFF. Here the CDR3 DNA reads TGTGCCAGCAGCTTTAGAGATTACCCGAACACCGGGGAGCTGTTTTTT.

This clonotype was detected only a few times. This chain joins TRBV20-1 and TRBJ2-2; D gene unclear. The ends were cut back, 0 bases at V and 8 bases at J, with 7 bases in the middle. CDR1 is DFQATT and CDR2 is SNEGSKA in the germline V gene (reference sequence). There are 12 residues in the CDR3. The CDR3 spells CSARDRRGELFF. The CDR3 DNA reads TGCAGTGCTAGAGATCGAAGGGGGGAGCTGTTTTTT.